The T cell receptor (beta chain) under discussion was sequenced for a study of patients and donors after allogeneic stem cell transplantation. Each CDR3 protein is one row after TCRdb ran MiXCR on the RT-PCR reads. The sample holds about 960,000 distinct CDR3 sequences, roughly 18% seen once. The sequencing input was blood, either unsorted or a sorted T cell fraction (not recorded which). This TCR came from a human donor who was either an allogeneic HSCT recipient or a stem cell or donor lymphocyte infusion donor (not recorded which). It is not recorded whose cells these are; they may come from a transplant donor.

CDR3 coding DNA: TGTGCCAGCAGCCAAGAAGGAGGCGGCGGGGCAGATACGCAGTATTTT. Translating gives CASSQEGGGGADTQYF. The gene calls are TRBV14 and TRBJ2-3, with TRBD2 as a possible D gene (6 bases). Germline-derived CDR1 and CDR2 are SGHDN and FVKESK. There are 16 residues in the CDR3. Trimming pared 0 bases from V and 4 bases from J, leaving 14 bases between.